Described below is a single TCR beta chain sequence and its context. The data are from a study of CD8 T cells in Susac syndrome. With random hexamers, 0.5 to 1 ug RNA was reverse transcribed. TCRdb ran MiXCR on the immunoSEQ multiplex PCR reads and lists one entry per CDR3 protein. Found here are more than 150,000 distinct CDR3 sequences, around 95% of them singletons; the top ten hold 0.12%. V was clipped by 10 bases and J by 4 bases; unmatched bases: 10. The CDR3 contains 15 residues. Germline CDR1 SNHLY, CDR2 FYNNEI. Sequences were obtained from CD4+ T cells from PBMCs. The chain is built from TRBV2 and TRBJ2-1; 10 nucleotides match TRBD2. The origin of this receptor is a human donor with Susac syndrome. CDR3 amino acids: CATPLRTSGYNEQFF. The CDR3 coding sequence is TGTGCCACCCCCCTTCGGACTAGCGGATACAATGAGCAGTTCTTC.